Following are 28 T cell receptor beta chains from one sample sequenced in a study of spatial heterogeneity in lung cancer. Described time point: sample taken at primary tumor resection. One entry per CDR3 protein, called by TCRdb with MiXCR from the 5' RACE reads. The table lists fewer than 25,000 distinct CDR3 sequences, 3% to 3.5% of them singletons. This sample comprised PBMCs, obtained at surgery. The receptors were gathered from a female donor with early-stage non-small cell lung cancer.

This clonotype was counted only a few times. Germline and junction disagree at one end, which may indicate a read error. This sequence joins TRBV11-2 and TRBJ2-1; 13 bases agree with TRBD2. CDR3 length: 15 residues. Germline CDR1 is SGHAT and CDR2 is FQNNGV. The CDR3 is CVSSSTSGGYNEQFF. CDR3 sequence (DNA): TGTGTCAGCAGCTCGACTAGCGGGGGGTACAATGAGCAGTTCTTC.

This clonotype was counted ten times or more. This sequence joins TRBV12-3 or TRBV12-4 and TRBJ2-1, with TRBD2 identical over 10 bases. V lost 2 bases to trimming and J lost 5 bases; unmatched junction nucleotides: 6. The CDR3 contains 16 residues. Here the CDR3 reads CASSLIGLAGDNEQFF. The CDR3 DNA reads TGTGCCAGCAGTTTAATCGGGCTAGCGGGAGACAATGAGCAGTTCTTC.

In this sample, this clonotype turned up many times. The chain couples TRBV27 to TRBJ2-3; 9 bases align to TRBD1. Germline V gives CDR1 MNHEY, CDR2 SMNVEV (reference sequence). J lost 9 bases, V lost 4 bases, and 8 bases had no gene match. The CDR3 contains 14 residues. CDR3 nucleotide sequence: TGTGCCAGCAGTTCCGGGACAGGGATTGGGACGCAGTATTTT. The encoded protein is CASSSGTGIGTQYF.

This chain uses TRBV6-6 with TRBJ1-1; D may be TRBD1 (5 bases). The CDR3 runs 14 residues. V lost 2 bases to trimming and J lost 2 bases, with 9 bases between them. Germline CDR1 is MNHNY and CDR2 is SVGAGI (reference sequence). This chain's CDR3 is CASSYPGGNTEAFF. The CDR3 DNA is TGTGCCAGCAGTTACCCGGGGGGAAACACTGAAGCTTTCTTT.

This clonotype came up many times. The V call is TRBV28, the J call TRBJ2-2, with TRBD2 identical over 9 bases. The CDR3 runs 18 residues. CDR1 MDHEN and CDR2 SYDVKM come from the germline V gene. The V gene end was trimmed by 2 bases and the J gene end by 3 bases; junction bases not matched to a gene: 10. In DNA, the CDR3 is TGTGCCAGCAGTTTAAACTTAAGGACTAGCGTTTACACCGGGGAGCTGTTTTTT. Translation gives CASSLNLRTSVYTGELFF.

This clonotype was recorded at least ten times. The CDR3 reads CASFSASYEQYF. The CDR3 DNA follows: TGTGCCAGCTTTAGCGCCAGCTACGAGCAGTACTTC. V usage is TRBV27 and J usage is TRBJ2-7; TRBD2 might be the D (5 bases). CDR1 and CDR2 from the germline V gene are MNHEY and SMNVEV (reference sequence). This CDR3 has 12 amino acids. Deletions cut 8 bases from V and 3 bases from J, with 11 bases between.

At least ten counts were recorded for this clonotype. V is TRBV7-9 and J is TRBJ2-1; tentative D call: TRBD2 (6 bases). V lost 1 base, J lost 3 bases, and 16 bases lay in between. The CDR3 extends over 17 amino acids. Looked up from germline, CDR1 is SEHNR and CDR2 is FQNEAQ (reference sequence). CDR3 amino acids: CASSLDPLATYYNEQFF. The CDR3 DNA is TGTGCCAGCAGCTTAGATCCGCTAGCGACCTACTACAATGAGCAGTTCTTC.

There are many counts of this clonotype. The rearrangement uses TRBV7-9 and TRBJ2-7; D is undetermined. From germline, CDR1 is SEHNR and CDR2 FQNEAQ (reference sequence). The V end was cut by 3 bases, the J end by 4 bases, with 4 bases between. There are 11 residues in the CDR3. For the CDR3, the DNA is TGTGCCAGCAGCTTGGTTTACGAGCAGTACTTC. Amino acid sequence: CASSLVYEQYF.

The chain joins TRBV7-2 to TRBJ2-5; D might be TRBD1 (5 bases). V shed 0 bases and J shed 1 base, with 6 bases lying between them. Per germline, CDR1 SGHTA and CDR2 FQGNSA. The CDR3 consists of 14 residues. The CDR3 spells CASSLARAQETQYF. In nucleotides, the CDR3 is TGTGCCAGCAGCTTAGCCAGGGCCCAAGAGACCCAGTACTTC.

The V call is TRBV2, the J call TRBJ2-6; D tentatively fits TRBD1 or TRBD2 (5 bases each). V was clipped by 10 bases and J by 0 bases, with 10 bases between them. The V gene's germline CDR1 is SNHLY and CDR2 FYNNEI. This CDR3 spans 14 amino acids. The CDR3 reads CATSGTSGANVLTF. CDR3 coding DNA: TGTGCCACCTCCGGGACCTCTGGGGCCAACGTCCTGACTTTC.

This clonotype occurred many times. This chain links TRBV19 with TRBJ2-7; 8 bases line up with TRBD2. This CDR3 spans 17 amino acids. The junction had 11 bases not matched to a gene; V was cut back by 1 base and J by 3 bases. Germline values: CDR1 LNHDA, CDR2 SQIVND (reference sequence). Here the CDR3 reads CASSIGRREREFYEQYF. CDR3 coding DNA: TGTGCCAGTAGTATAGGCCGGAGGGAGCGGGAGTTCTACGAGCAGTACTTC.

This clonotype was found many times. The chain carries TRBV20-1 and TRBJ2-7, with 9 bases fitting TRBD2. This CDR3 has 15 amino acids. V was clipped by 7 bases and J by 4 bases; unmatched bases: 14. The germline V gene has CDR1 DFQATT and CDR2 SNEGSKA (reference sequence). CDR3 sequence reads: CSVSRAAGGPYEQYF. The CDR3 nucleotides are TGCAGTGTCTCGCGCGCGGCGGGAGGGCCGTACGAGCAGTACTTC.

The V call is TRBV28, the J call TRBJ2-7, with 8 bases aligning to TRBD2. V shed 4 bases and J 5 bases; nucleotides not matched to a gene: 7. The CDR3 spans 14 residues. Germline CDR1 is MDHEN and CDR2 is SYDVKM. The CDR3, as DNA: TGTGCCAGCAGTTATCTTAGCGGGATGAACGAGCAGTACTTC. Translating it yields CASSYLSGMNEQYF.

Only a few counts were recorded for this clonotype. The chain couples TRBV12-3 or TRBV12-4 to TRBJ1-3; D gene unclear. The CDR3 covers 16 residues. With 5 bases removed from V and 0 bases from J, the gap between germline ends came to 14 bases. The CDR3: CASSPQSRSSGNTIYF. The CDR3 DNA reads TGTGCCAGCAGTCCCCAAAGCCGTTCCTCTGGAAACACCATATATTTT.

This clonotype showed up many times. The V gene is TRBV5-1, the J gene TRBJ2-3, with D maybe TRBD2 (5 bases). CDR1 SGHRS and CDR2 YFSETQ come from the germline V gene. Trimming cost V 2 bases and J 4 bases, with 11 bases left between them. This CDR3 spans 14 amino acids. The chain's CDR3 is CASSFGQEADTQYF. The CDR3 bases are TGCGCCAGCAGCTTCGGGCAGGAGGCAGATACGCAGTATTTT. The whole variable domain, filled in from reference TRBV5-1 and TRBJ2-3, reads KAGVTQTPRYLIKTRGQQVTLSCSPISGHRSVSWYQQTPGQGLQFLFEYFSETQRNKGNFPGRFSGRQFSNSRSEMNVSTLELGDSALYLCASSFGQEADTQYFGPGTRLTVL.

By share, this clonotype counts as medium-sized (0.01 to 0.1%). CDR3 residues: CASSPPLLAGDTGELFF. The CDR3 bases are TGTGCCAGCTCACCACCGTTACTAGCGGGAGACACCGGGGAGCTGTTTTTT. The chain has TRBV18 and TRBJ2-2; 11 bases are shared with TRBD2. Looked up from germline, CDR1 is KGHSH and CDR2 is LQKENI. V was pared by 0 bases and J by 3 bases, with 3 bases of the junction left unmatched. The length of the CDR3 is 17 residues.

This clonotype was detected many times. The chain couples TRBV4-1 to TRBJ2-3, with D possibly being TRBD2 (6 bases). The CDR3 totals 18 residues. CDR1 MGHRA and CDR2 YSYEKL come from the germline V gene. Trimming cost V 0 bases and J 1 base, with 17 bases left between them. The CDR3 DNA reads as TGCGCCAGCAGCCAAGATCCGCGGGACCCCATTGGCACAGATACGCAGTATTTT. Protein sequence: CASSQDPRDPIGTDTQYF.

Ten or more counts support this clonotype. The V and J genes are TRBV12-3 or TRBV12-4 and TRBJ2-1, with 8 positions matching TRBD2. This CDR3 is built from 15 residues. Trimming took 7 bases from V and 6 from J; bases not matched to a gene: 11. CDR3 DNA sequence: TGTGCCAGCACCCCGGGAGGGACGGGGCTCAATGAGCAGTTCTTC. Its translation is CASTPGGTGLNEQFF.

Ten or more counts support this clonotype. The DNA is left out, because the CDR3 cannot be placed on it with certainty; the CDR3 is given as TCRdb lists it. J is TRBJ1-2 and V is TRBV7-5. TRBV7-5 is designated a pseudogene. A total of 18 residues make up the CDR3, ends included. Here the CDR3 reads CISVPEGSQEGVLGGYTF.

This clonotype was seen repeatedly, ten times or more. The chain joins TRBV20-1 to TRBJ2-1; D may be TRBD1 (7 bases). This CDR3 spans 13 amino acids. Germline CDR1 DFQATT, CDR2 SNEGSKA (reference sequence). V shed 3 bases and J shed 4 bases, with 10 bases lying between them. The CDR3 loop reads CSAREGAYNEQFF. CDR3 DNA: TGCAGTGCTAGGGAGGGGGCTTACAATGAGCAGTTCTTC.

This clonotype was recorded at least ten times. The CDR3 DNA reads TGCAGCGCTTACAAGGGGAGCTATGGCTACACCTTC. Protein: CSAYKGSYGYTF. This sequence joins TRBV29-1 and TRBJ1-2, with D possibly being TRBD1 (5 bases). Trimming pared 7 bases from V and 4 bases from J, leaving 13 bases between. The CDR3 has 12 residues. In germline, CDR1 is SQVTM, CDR2 ANQGSEA.

This clonotype was detected many times. The chain carries TRBV20-1 and TRBJ2-3; TRBD2 aligns across 11 bases. Germline V gene sequence: CDR1 DFQATT, CDR2 SNEGSKA (reference sequence). The CDR3 is 15 residues long. V lost 3 bases and J lost 5; bases outside the gene matches: 7. The CDR3 sequence is CSASWVAGGEDTQYF. DNA for the CDR3: TGCAGTGCTAGTTGGGTAGCGGGAGGGGAAGATACGCAGTATTTT.

This clonotype appeared many times. The rearrangement uses TRBV7-9 and TRBJ2-1, with no clear D. The CDR3 loop spans 12 amino acids. Looked up from germline, CDR1 is SEHNR and CDR2 is FQNEAQ (reference sequence). Trimming took off 1 base at V and 15 bases at J, with 13 bases between the two ends. The CDR3 protein is CASSLVTGGGFF. The CDR3 coding sequence is TGTGCCAGCAGCTTAGTTACTGGCGGCGGGTTCTTC.

By share, this clonotype counts as medium-sized. The chain's CDR3 is CASSQSSGQETQYF. The CDR3 nucleotides are TGCGCCAGCAGCCAGTCTAGCGGTCAAGAGACCCAGTACTTC. The rearrangement joins TRBV4-1 to TRBJ2-5, with 7 bases aligning to TRBD2. In germline, CDR1 is MGHRA, CDR2 YSYEKL. V was clipped by 3 bases and J by 2 bases; unmatched bases: 3. The CDR3 spans 14 residues.

Ten or more counts support this clonotype. The rearrangement joins TRBV5-8 to TRBJ2-1; 9 nucleotides agree with TRBD1. The germline gives CDR1 SGHTS, CDR2 YDEGEE. J gave up 6 bases and V 2 bases, and 6 bases lay outside the gene matches. The CDR3 is made up of 15 amino acids. This CDR3 reads CASSFRDRAGNEQFF. The CDR3 nucleotides read TGTGCCAGCAGCTTCCGGGACAGGGCTGGCAATGAGCAGTTCTTC.

This clonotype was counted many times. This chain joins TRBV6-1 and TRBJ2-2; D is possibly TRBD1 (6 bases). Germline CDR1 MNHNS, CDR2 SASEGT. This CDR3 comprises 15 residues. V was pared by 4 bases and J by 5 bases, with 14 bases between. CDR3 loop: CASSGDRRLTGELFF. CDR3 coding DNA: TGTGCCAGCAGTGGAGACAGGAGACTAACCGGGGAGCTGTTTTTT.

Ten or more counts support this clonotype. V gene TRBV20-1 combines with J gene TRBJ2-7, with 10 bases identical to TRBD2. The CDR3 spans 15 residues. Per the germline V gene, CDR1 is DFQATT and CDR2 is SNEGSKA (reference sequence). V lost 1 base, J lost 0 bases, and 3 bases stayed unmatched. CDR3 residues: CSARVLAGDSYEQYF. CDR3 nucleotide sequence: TGCAGTGCTAGAGTGCTAGCGGGGGACTCCTACGAGCAGTACTTC.

This clonotype was counted many times. The chain carries TRBV18 and TRBJ1-1; 8 bases align to TRBD1. This CDR3 has 14 amino acids. The germline V gene has CDR1 KGHSH and CDR2 LQKENI. The J segment lost 1 base and the V segment lost 3 bases, leaving 1 base of the junction unmatched. CDR3 coding DNA: TGTGCCAGCTCACCTGGACAGGGGAACACTGAAGCTTTCTTT. This gives the protein CASSPGQGNTEAFF.